These 5 T cell receptor beta chains came from one sample sequenced in a study of STAT3 mutations in large granular lymphocyte leukemia. Findings of the study overall: Every T-LGLL patient had at least one immunodominant TCRbeta clonotype.

Here immunoSEQ multiplex PCR was the method, and the copy in TCRdb shows in-frame clones only, minus some. The sample contains around 17,000 clones, 84% of which appear only once. For these receptors, no antigen is known. The sample was peripheral blood mononuclear cells. All receptors come from a man aged 50-60 years with T-cell large granular lymphocyte leukemia. Some clones in this sample may be carry-over from other donors' samples.

In its sample, this clone was seen once. The rearrangement links TRBV27 to TRBJ1-4; 7 bases match TRBD1. The ends lost 3 bases at V and 5 bases at J; junction bases unmatched: 3. Germline V gene lookup returns CDR1 MNHEY and CDR2 SMNVEV (reference sequence). The CDR3 is 14 residues long. CDR3 residues: CASSFLGGNEKLFF. In nucleotides, the CDR3 is TGTGCCAGCAGTTTTCTAGGGGGCAATGAAAAACTGTTTTTT.

This chain links TRBV28 with TRBJ1-4; no clear D. The CDR3 has 14 residues. V gave up 5 bases and J gave up 3 bases, with 10 bases separating them. Germline lookup yields CDR1 MDHEN and CDR2 SYDVKM. This CDR3 reads CASSPGSPNEKLFF. Here the CDR3 DNA reads TGTGCCAGCAGTCCGGGAAGCCCTAATGAAAAACTGTTTTTT.

This clone is medium-sized by share. The chain employs TRBV2 and TRBJ1-2, with unresolved D. The CDR3 has 14 residues. CDR1 SNHLY and CDR2 FYNNEI come from the germline V gene. Trimming shortened V by 2 bases and J by 4 bases, and 11 bases separated the two germline ends. CDR3 loop: CASSESTSSYGYTF. The CDR3 nucleotides read TGTGCCAGCAGTGAATCAACCTCTAGCTATGGCTACACCTTC.

The chain carries TRBV25-1 and TRBJ1-4; maybe TRBD1 (5 bases). This CDR3 is 18 amino acids long. CDR1 MGHDK and CDR2 SYGVNS come from the germline V gene. V was pared by 2 bases and J by 4 bases, with 20 bases between. The CDR3 is CASSELGTGKRHNEKLFF. The CDR3 DNA sequence: TGTGCCAGCAGTGAACTCGGGACGGGCAAACGGCATAATGAAAAACTGTTTTTT.

The gene calls are TRBV30 and TRBJ2-1; 10 nucleotides agree with TRBD2. Germline V gene lookup returns CDR1 GTSNPN and CDR2 SVGIG (reference sequence). The junction had 7 bases not matched to a gene; V was cut back by 1 base and J by 4 bases. The CDR3 is 16 residues long. The chain's CDR3 is CAWSGGSSGRYNEQFF. CDR3 sequence (DNA): TGTGCCTGGAGTGGGGGATCTAGCGGGAGATACAATGAGCAGTTCTTC.